Listed below are T cell receptor beta chains from one sample, sequenced in a study of blood T cell repertoires in COVID-19. This table comes from immunoSEQ multiplex PCR, and its TCRdb copy is limited to in-frame clones, with some not included. The sample shows roughly 39,000 clones, 75% to 90% of them seen only once. The sequencing sample was made of peripheral blood. The receptors originated from a man aged 30-40 years with active or convalescent COVID-19. The CDR3 runs from the conserved cysteine through the conserved F or W. Each record gives: clone size, D gene, J gene, V gene, CDR3 DNA, CDR3 protein. A D gene is named only where the DNA matches it firmly. Expanded clones get a size class; other rows say once, few or many, or leave the size out.

NA	TRBD1	TRBJ1-1	TRBV18	TGTGCCAGCTCAGGTCCCGGGACAGGGGTCGGAGCTTTCTTT	CASSGPGTGVGAFF
once	TRBD1	TRBJ1-1	TRBV9	TGTGCCAGCAGCGCCCTAGGAGGGGGCTACTTTCTGAACACTGAAGCTTTCTTT	CASSALGGGYFLNTEAFF
few	NA	TRBJ2-1	TRBV11-2	TGTGCCAGCAGCTTATTACGGGGGGCGGAGGAGCAGTTCTTC	CASSLLRGAEEQFF
few	NA	TRBJ2-2	TRBV6-5	TGTGCCAGCAGTTACGCGGGGACTGGGGAGCTGTTTTTT	CASSYAGTGELFF
NA	TRBD1	TRBJ2-5	TRBV6-1	TGTGCCAGCAGTGAGAACAGGGGGCGGCAAGAGACCCAGTACTTC	CASSENRGRQETQYF
NA	NA	TRBJ1-1	TRBV12-2	TGTGCAAGTCGCTTAGCAAGGGGATACACTGAAGCTTTCTTT	CASRLARGYTEAFF
NA	NA	TRBJ1-2	TRBV6-5	TGTGCCAGCAAGACGAGAGAGGATAACTATGGCTACACCTTC	CASKTREDNYGYTF
NA	NA	TRBJ1-1	TRBV9	TGTGCCAGCAGCGTAGGCGACAAGAACACTGAAGCTTTCTTT	CASSVGDKNTEAFF
NA	NA	TRBJ2-1	TRBV18	TGTGCCAGCTCACTACGACCACCGAACGGACTCAATGAGCAGTTCTTC	CASSLRPPNGLNEQFF
NA	TRBD1	TRBJ1-4	TRBV4-1	TGCGCCAGCAGTCCGGGACAGATACTACTTAATGAAAAACTGTTTTTT	CASSPGQILLNEKLFF
NA	NA	TRBJ2-7	TRBV28	TGTGCCAGCAGTTCCGGAGTAGGAGTAAGCGAGCAGTACTTC	CASSSGVGVSEQYF
NA	NA	TRBJ2-7	TRBV11-2	TGTGCCAGCAGCTCCTCCCCGACTACCTACGAGCAGTACTTC	CASSSSPTTYEQYF
NA	NA	TRBJ1-3	TRBV28	TGTGCCAGCAGTCCAATACAACCCAGGGCTGGCGGAAACACCATATATTTT	CASSPIQPRAGGNTIYF
once	NA	TRBJ2-5	TRBV6-1	TGTGCCAGCAGTGACGATTCGCGTCATCGAGAGACCCAGTACTTC	CASSDDSRHRETQYF
NA	NA	TRBJ2-3	TRBV6-1	TGTGCCAGCAGTGATCGCAGGAGCACAGATACGCAGTATTTT	CASSDRRSTDTQYF
medium-sized	NA	TRBJ1-2	TRBV7-9	TGTGCCAGCAGCCTAAGAACAGGGACGGGGATCGGGATCAACTATGGCTACACCTTC	CASSLRTGTGIGINYGYTF
once	NA	TRBJ1-2	TRBV7-9	TGTGCCAGCAGCACACAGGGTAGTGGCTATGGCTACACCTTC	CASSTQGSGYGYTF
NA	NA	TRBJ1-2	TRBV21-1	TGTGCCAGCAGCAACTTTGGATCGGTTTTAGCCAACTATGGCTACACCTTC	CASSNFGSVLANYGYTF
NA	NA	TRBJ1-2	TRBV30	TGTGCCTGGAGTGTAGCGGACTTTAACTATGGCTACACCTTC	CAWSVADFNYGYTF
NA	TRBD1	TRBJ1-2	TRBV6-1	TGTGCCAGCAGAGAACGAATGGGACAGGGGATTAACTATGGCTACACCTTC	CASRERMGQGINYGYTF
NA	NA	TRBJ2-3	TRBV6-1	TGTGCCAGCAGTGAAGCAGCGCCGAAAACAGATACGCAGTATTTT	CASSEAAPKTDTQYF
NA	NA	TRBJ1-2	TRBV27	TGTGCCAGCAGTTTAAGGGGGTCCGGGGTCTATGGCTACACCTTC	CASSLRGSGVYGYTF
NA	TRBD2	TRBJ2-1	TRBV6-1	TGTGCCAGCAGTGAACTAGCGGGAGGGTATATCGAGGCGTTCTTC	CASSELAGGYIEAFF
NA	TRBD2	TRBJ2-3	TRBV9	TGTGCCAGCAGCGTAGTAAGCGGGGATAGCACAGATACGCAGTATTTT	CASSVVSGDSTDTQYF
NA	NA	TRBJ1-2	TRBV10-2	TGCGCCAGCAGTGATGCCAGGGGCGGCTATGGCTACACCTTC	CASSDARGGYGYTF
once	NA	TRBJ2-1	TRBV2	TGTGCCAGCAGTGGCCCGGGTCCCACCGATAAATACAATGAGCAGTTCTTC	CASSGPGPTDKYNEQFF
NA	NA	TRBJ2-1	TRBV3-1/TRBV3-2	TGTGCCAGCAGCCAAGAGCTTCGGAATGAGCAGTTCTTC	CASSQELRNEQFF
once	TRBD1	TRBJ1-1	TRBV18	TGTGCCAGCTCGGACAGGGAACCGGTGAACACTGAAGCTTTCTTT	CASSDREPVNTEAFF
NA	NA	TRBJ1-1	TRBV5-1	TGCGCCAGCAGCTTCGGGGGCACTGAAGCTTTCTTT	CASSFGGTEAFF
once	TRBD1	TRBJ1-4	TRBV5-1	TGCGCCAGCAGGTGGAAACAGGGGGTTGACGAAAAACTGTTTTTT	CASRWKQGVDEKLFF
NA	NA	TRBJ1-5	TRBV19	TGTGCCAGTAGTATGGTAGCGGACAAAGGAGGATCTGGCAATCAGCCCCAGCATTTT	CASSMVADKGGSGNQPQHF
NA	NA	TRBJ1-6	TRBV27	TGTGCCAGCAGCGTCAAGCGAGGTTCACCCCTCCACTTT	CASSVKRGSPLHF
NA	NA	TRBJ1-1	TRBV7-9	TGTGCCAGCAGCGCAACAGGATACACTGAAGCTTTCTTT	CASSATGYTEAFF
NA	TRBD1	TRBJ1-1	TRBV11-3	TGTGCCAGCAGCTCCAGATTGAGGGACAGGGCGAACACTGAAGCTTTCTTT	CASSSRLRDRANTEAFF
NA	TRBD1	TRBJ1-3	TRBV7-9	TGTGCCAGCAGCGGGACAGGGGGGGCCTCTGGAAACACCATATATTTT	CASSGTGGASGNTIYF
NA	NA	TRBJ1-2	TRBV20-1	TGCAGTGCCCCGAGAAGCCATGGCTACACCTTC	CSAPRSHGYTF
NA	TRBD2	TRBJ2-5	TRBV9	TGTGCCAGCAGCGTAGGTGCCGGGGGGACGGTAGAGACCCAGTACTTC	CASSVGAGGTVETQYF
NA	NA	TRBJ2-5	TRBV3-1/TRBV3-2	TGTGCCAGCAGCTCCGGGACAATGCAAGAGACCCAGTACTTC	CASSSGTMQETQYF
NA	TRBD1	TRBJ2-7	TRBV15	TGTGCCACCAGCAGAGATAGGGACAGTCACGAGCAGTACTTC	CATSRDRDSHEQYF
NA	NA	TRBJ1-4	TRBV5-6	TGTGCCAGCAGCGAGAGAGTTAATGAAAAACTGTTTTTT	CASSERVNEKLFF
NA	TRBD1	TRBJ2-4	TRBV10-1	TGCGCCAGCAGTGATGGGGGACAGGGATTGGACATTCAGTACTTC	CASSDGGQGLDIQYF
NA	TRBD2	TRBJ2-3	TRBV7-2	TGTGCCAGCAGCTTATTAGCCCGTGGCGGGAGGAGGAAAGATACGCAGTATTTT	CASSLLARGGRRKDTQYF
NA	NA	TRBJ1-2	TRBV24-1	TGTGCCACCAGCAACTTAAACTATGGCTACACCTTC	CATSNLNYGYTF
NA	NA	TRBJ1-2	TRBV5-8	TGTGCCAGCAGCTTGATGTTTGGGGGCTTCGGCTACACCTTC	CASSLMFGGFGYTF
NA	TRBD1	TRBJ1-1	TRBV29-1	TGCAGCGTCTGGTGGCTGGGACAGGGGGACACTGAAGCTTTCTTT	CSVWWLGQGDTEAFF
NA	NA	TRBJ2-7	TRBV7-3	TGTGCCAGCAGCTTAACGACAATCTCCTACGAGCAGTACTTC	CASSLTTISYEQYF
NA	NA	TRBJ1-2	TRBV6-5	TGTGCCAGCAGTTACGAAACGGCTGGCGGCTATGGCTACACCTTC	CASSYETAGGYGYTF
NA	NA	TRBJ1-5	TRBV11-2	TGTGCCAGCAGCCCCCCTGGGAGGCAGCCCCAGCATTTT	CASSPPGRQPQHF
once	NA	TRBJ1-6	TRBV27	TGTGCCAGCAGTCGTCCGGGGAATAATTCACCCCTCCACTTT	CASSRPGNNSPLHF
NA	NA	TRBJ1-1	TRBV7-2	TGTGCCAGCAGCTATCAGGGATGGGGCACTGAAGCTTTCTTT	CASSYQGWGTEAFF
NA	NA	TRBJ2-7	TRBV9	TGTGCCAGCAGCGTAGGGTCAGGTAGGTCCTACGAGCAGTACTTC	CASSVGSGRSYEQYF
NA	NA	TRBJ1-2	TRBV7-2	TGTGCCAGCAGCTTAGAAGCCCATCCTTCCTATGGCTACACCTTC	CASSLEAHPSYGYTF
NA	NA	TRBJ2-3	TRBV28	TGTGCCAGCGCAGCGGACACAGATACGCAGTATTTT	CASAADTDTQYF
NA	TRBD1	TRBJ1-2	TRBV18	TGTGCCAGCTCACCCCGGACAGGGGGCGACTATGGCTACACCTTC	CASSPRTGGDYGYTF
NA	NA	TRBJ2-3	TRBV3-1/TRBV3-2	TGTGCCAGCAGCCAAGATTTGACTTCCGGCACAGATACGCAGTATTTT	CASSQDLTSGTDTQYF
NA	NA	TRBJ2-3	TRBV9	TGTGCCAGCAGCGGGGACTTCACAGATACGCAGTATTTT	CASSGDFTDTQYF
NA	NA	TRBJ2-5	TRBV19	TGTGCCAGTAGTATCGCAGGGGCTAACCCAGTCGACCAAGAGACCCAGTACTTC	CASSIAGANPVDQETQYF
NA	TRBD2	TRBJ2-1	TRBV3-1/TRBV3-2	TGTGCCAGCAGCCTAAGGGAGGGAGCCGATGAGCAGTTCTTC	CASSLREGADEQFF
NA	NA	TRBJ2-7	TRBV27	TGTGCCAGCAGTTTAAGGCGGTCCAGCTACGAGCAGTACTTC	CASSLRRSSYEQYF
NA	NA	TRBJ2-3	TRBV18	TGTGCCAGCTCACCGTTACTAGATACGCAGTATTTT	CASSPLLDTQYF